The 13 T cell receptor beta chains listed next were all sequenced from one sample in a study of T cell responses to AZD1222 COVID-19 vaccine. Clones were sequenced by immunoSEQ multiplex PCR, and TCRdb holds only the in-frame ones, with some missing. The sample has about 92,000 clones, approximately 91% seen once. Sequencing used peripheral blood, obtained on day 0 of AZD1222 vaccination. These receptors all come from an adult in good health.

V is TRBV5-1 and J is TRBJ1-1; TRBD1 agrees at 9 bases. CDR1 and CDR2 (germline): SGHRS, YFSETQ. Trimming took 5 bases from V and 4 from J; bases not matched to a gene: 6. CDR3 length equals 14 residues. The CDR3, as DNA: TGCGCCAGCAGTTATGGGACAGGGTCCACTGAAGCTTTCTTT. The encoded protein is CASSYGTGSTEAFF.

V and J are TRBV18 and TRBJ2-3; 7 bases agree with TRBD1. J gave up 4 bases and V 4 bases, and 11 bases lay outside the gene matches. CDR1 KGHSH and CDR2 LQKENI come from the germline V gene. This CDR3 contains 16 residues. The CDR3 DNA sequence: TGTGCCAGCTCACGTGTCCACAGGGGATCATCAGATACGCAGTATTTT. Protein sequence: CASSRVHRGSSDTQYF.

This clone has only one observation. The chain employs TRBV11-2 and TRBJ2-5, with 12 bases that match TRBD2. Germline assignment: CDR1 SGHAT and CDR2 FQNNGV. Losses at the gene ends were 5 bases for V and 4 bases for J; bases not matched to a gene: 14. The CDR3 is made up of 18 amino acids. CDR3 in amino acids: CASSPRTSGVRGGETQYF. Here the CDR3 DNA reads TGTGCCAGCAGCCCTAGGACTAGCGGGGTCAGGGGTGGAGAGACCCAGTACTTC.

The chain employs TRBV19 and TRBJ2-7; the D is unclear. The CDR3 loop spans 12 amino acids. The germline gives CDR1 LNHDA, CDR2 SQIVND (reference sequence). V was pared by 8 bases and J by 1 base, with 9 bases between. CDR3 protein: CASADRSYEQYF. CDR3 DNA: TGTGCCAGTGCGGACCGTTCCTACGAGCAGTACTTC. The full variable domain, its missing parts supplied by reference TRBV19 and TRBJ2-7, is DGGITQSPKYLFRKEGQNVTLSCEQNLNHDAMYWYRQDPGQGLRLIYYSQIVNDFQKGDIAEGYSVSREKKESFPLTVTSAQKNPTAFYLCASADRSYEQYFGPGTRLTVT.

The rearrangement links TRBV7-6 to TRBJ1-3; D uncertain. The CDR3 length is 15 residues. The V and J ends lost 6 bases and 1 base respectively, with 13 bases between them. Germline V gives CDR1 SGHVS, CDR2 FNYEAQ. The CDR3 spells CASSKNSFSGNTIYF. The DNA of the CDR3 is TGTGCCAGCAGTAAAAACAGTTTTTCTGGAAACACCATATATTTT.

J is TRBJ2-2 and V is TRBV9; D remains ambiguous. The length of the CDR3 is 15 residues. Germline values: CDR1 SGDLS, CDR2 YYNGEE. The V and J ends lost 2 bases and 3 bases respectively, with 11 bases between them. The CDR3 reads CASSVVSQDTGELFF. In DNA form, the CDR3 reads TGTGCCAGCAGCGTCGTTTCCCAAGACACCGGGGAGCTGTTTTTT. Looking up the rest from reference TRBV9 and TRBJ2-2 gives the full variable domain: DSGVTQTPKHLITATGQRVTLRCSPRSGDLSVYWYQQSLDQGLQFLIQYYNGEERAKGNILERFSAQQFPDLHSELNLSSLELGDSALYFCASSVVSQDTGELFFGEGSRLTVL.

The genes are TRBV28 and TRBJ1-1; D possibly corresponds to TRBD1 (5 bases). Germline assignment: CDR1 MDHEN and CDR2 SYDVKM. With 10 bases removed from V and 1 base from J, the gap between germline ends came to 13 bases. CDR3 size: 13 residues. The CDR3 loop reads CATRGASNTEAFF. The CDR3 DNA reads TGTGCCACCAGAGGGGCGTCGAACACTGAAGCTTTCTTT.

The chain is built from TRBV19 and TRBJ1-4; D possibly corresponds to TRBD1 (6 bases). CDR1 LNHDA and CDR2 SQIVND come from the germline V gene (reference sequence). Trimming left V 5 bases short and J 5 bases short, with 15 bases between. The CDR3 spans 15 residues. This chain's CDR3 is CASSFRTETNEKLFF. For the CDR3, the DNA is TGTGCCAGTAGTTTTCGGACAGAGACAAATGAAAAACTGTTTTTT.

This chain connects TRBV28 to TRBJ1-2; D may be TRBD1 (5 bases). Germline lookup yields CDR1 MDHEN and CDR2 SYDVKM. The CDR3 runs to 12 residues. V dropped 7 bases and J dropped 2 bases, with 8 bases sitting between them. CDR3 protein: CASTTANYGYTF. The CDR3 nucleotides are TGTGCCAGCACGACAGCGAACTATGGCTACACCTTC.

The rearrangement links TRBV18 to TRBJ1-3; maybe TRBD1 (6 bases). The CDR3 covers 16 residues. From germline, CDR1 is KGHSH and CDR2 LQKENI. Trimming cost V 0 bases and J 0 bases, with 9 bases left between them. The CDR3 DNA reads TGTGCCAGCTCACCACCGGGACAAATCTCTGGAAACACCATATATTTT. It encodes CASSPPGQISGNTIYF.

Regarding this clone: Other nucleotide sequences from this sample produce the same CDR3. V is TRBV12-3 or TRBV12-4 and J is TRBJ1-1; unclear D gene. CDR3 length: 13 amino acids. Trimming shortened V by 2 bases and J by 2 bases, and 6 bases separated the two germline ends. The CDR3 loop is CASSLLLNTEAFF. The CDR3 bases are TGTGCCAGCAGTTTATTGCTTAACACTGAAGCTTTCTTT.

CDR3 DNA sequence: TGTGCCAGCAGTCCCCCGGCCGTGGGGGGCAACTATGGCTACACCTTC. Translated: CASSPPAVGGNYGYTF. This chain connects TRBV27 to TRBJ1-2, with TRBD1 as a possible D gene (6 bases). Per the germline V gene, CDR1 is MNHEY and CDR2 is SMNVEV (reference sequence). Between the trimmed V and J ends, which lost 5 bases and 2 bases, there was a span of 18 bases. The CDR3 has 16 residues.

This chain connects TRBV6-5 to TRBJ1-1; D might be TRBD1 (6 bases). The CDR3 loop spans 14 amino acids. Germline CDR1 MNHEY, CDR2 SVGAGI. Trimming left V 8 bases short and J 1 base short, with 14 bases between. The CDR3 DNA reads TGTGCCAGCGGAACCAACAGGGAGAACACTGAAGCTTTCTTT. Translated: CASGTNRENTEAFF.